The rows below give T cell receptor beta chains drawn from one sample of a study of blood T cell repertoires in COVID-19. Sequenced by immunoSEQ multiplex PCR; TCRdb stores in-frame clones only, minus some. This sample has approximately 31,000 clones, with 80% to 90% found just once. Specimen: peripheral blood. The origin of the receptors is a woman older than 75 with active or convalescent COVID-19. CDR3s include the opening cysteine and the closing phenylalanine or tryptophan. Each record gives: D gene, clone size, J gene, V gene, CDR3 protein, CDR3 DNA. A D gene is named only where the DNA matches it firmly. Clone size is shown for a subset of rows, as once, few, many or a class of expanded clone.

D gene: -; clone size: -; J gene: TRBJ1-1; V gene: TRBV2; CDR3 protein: CASSEARMRTEAFF; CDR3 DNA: TGTGCCAGCAGTGAAGCGAGGATGAGAACTGAAGCTTTCTTT
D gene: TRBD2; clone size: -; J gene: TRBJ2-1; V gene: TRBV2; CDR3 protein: CASDLSGGPYNEQFF; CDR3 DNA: TGTGCCAGCGACCTCAGCGGGGGGCCCTACAATGAGCAGTTCTTC
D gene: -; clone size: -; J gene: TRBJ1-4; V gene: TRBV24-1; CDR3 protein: CATSETDPLGGNEKLFF; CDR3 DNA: TGTGCCACCAGTGAAACGGACCCGTTGGGGGGGAATGAAAAACTGTTTTTT
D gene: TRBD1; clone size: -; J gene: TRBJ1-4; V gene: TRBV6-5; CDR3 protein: CASSTSGQGLEKLFF; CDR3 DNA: TGTGCCAGCAGTACCTCGGGACAGGGTTTGGAAAAACTGTTTTTT
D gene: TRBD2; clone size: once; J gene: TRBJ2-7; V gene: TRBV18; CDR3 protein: CASSPGLAGENLYEQYF; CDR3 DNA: TGTGCCAGCTCACCGGGACTAGCGGGAGAGAATCTCTACGAGCAGTACTTC
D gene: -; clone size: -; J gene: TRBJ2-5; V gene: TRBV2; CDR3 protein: CASSDVTEEETQYF; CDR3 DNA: TGTGCCAGCAGTGATGTCACGGAGGAAGAGACCCAGTACTTC
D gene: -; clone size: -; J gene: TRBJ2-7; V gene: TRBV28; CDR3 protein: CATGDPVEQYF; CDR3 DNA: TGTGCCACCGGGGATCCGGTCGAGCAGTACTTC
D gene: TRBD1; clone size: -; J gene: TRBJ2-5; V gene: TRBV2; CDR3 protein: CASSRMTGAQETQYF; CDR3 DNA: TGTGCCAGCAGCCGAATGACAGGGGCCCAAGAGACCCAGTACTTC
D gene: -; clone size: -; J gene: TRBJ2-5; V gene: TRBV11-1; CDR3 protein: CASSRGGAGEGETQYF; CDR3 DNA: TGTGCCAGCAGCAGAGGAGGGGCAGGGGAGGGCGAGACCCAGTACTTC
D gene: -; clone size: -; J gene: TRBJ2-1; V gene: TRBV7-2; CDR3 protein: CASSSDTYNEQFF; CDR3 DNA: TGTGCCAGCAGCTCGGACACCTACAATGAGCAGTTCTTC
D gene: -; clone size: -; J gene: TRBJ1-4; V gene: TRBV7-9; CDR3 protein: CASSGRDGATNEKLFF; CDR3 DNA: TGTGCCAGCAGCGGGAGGGACGGCGCAACTAATGAAAAACTGTTTTTT
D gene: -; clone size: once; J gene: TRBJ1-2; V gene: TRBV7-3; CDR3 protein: CASSQGQGTGYTF; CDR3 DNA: TGTGCCAGCAGCCAGGGGCAGGGTACTGGCTACACCTTC
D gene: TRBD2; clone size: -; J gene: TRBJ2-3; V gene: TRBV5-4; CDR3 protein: CASSLGGGRTDTQYF; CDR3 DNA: TGTGCCAGCAGCTTGGGGGGGGGACGCACAGATACGCAGTATTTT
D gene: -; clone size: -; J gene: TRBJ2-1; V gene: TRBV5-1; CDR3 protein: CASGVAPPYNEQFF; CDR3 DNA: TGCGCCAGTGGGGTAGCGCCGCCCTACAATGAGCAGTTCTTC
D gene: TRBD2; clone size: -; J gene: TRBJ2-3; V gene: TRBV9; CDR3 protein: CASSPRGSGGWDTQYF; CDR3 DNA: TGTGCCAGCAGCCCCCGTGGTAGCGGGGGGTGGGATACGCAGTATTTT
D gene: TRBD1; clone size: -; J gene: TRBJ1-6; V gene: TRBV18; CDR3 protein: CASSPPRGQGNSPLHF; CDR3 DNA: TGTGCCAGCTCACCACCGAGGGGACAGGGTAATTCACCCCTCCACTTT
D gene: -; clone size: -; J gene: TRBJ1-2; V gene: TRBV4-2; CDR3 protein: CASSHLDSNHTF; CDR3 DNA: TGTGCCAGCAGCCACTTGGACAGTAACCACACCTTC
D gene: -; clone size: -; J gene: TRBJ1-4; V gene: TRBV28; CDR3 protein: CASSSSGHNNEKLFF; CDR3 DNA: TGTGCCAGCAGTTCCTCGGGACACAATAATGAAAAACTGTTTTTT
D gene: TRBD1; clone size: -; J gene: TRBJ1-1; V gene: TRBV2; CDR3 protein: CASNMGQGARNTEAFF; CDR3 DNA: TGTGCCAGCAATATGGGACAGGGGGCGAGGAACACTGAAGCTTTCTTT
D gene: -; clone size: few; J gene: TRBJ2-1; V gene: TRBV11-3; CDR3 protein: CASSGRGNEQFF; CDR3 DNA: TGTGCCAGCAGCGGACGGGGAAATGAGCAGTTCTTC
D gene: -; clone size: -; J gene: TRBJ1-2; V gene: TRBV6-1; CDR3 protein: CASSDSYYGYTF; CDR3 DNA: TGTGCCAGCAGTGATTCGTACTATGGCTACACCTTC
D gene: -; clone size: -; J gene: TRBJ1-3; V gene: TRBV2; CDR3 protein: CASIWTSGNTIYF; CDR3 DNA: TGTGCCAGCATATGGACATCTGGAAACACCATATATTTT
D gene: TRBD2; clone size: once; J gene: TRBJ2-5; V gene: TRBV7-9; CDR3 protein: CASSPPSRREGETQYF; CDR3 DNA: TGTGCCAGCAGCCCCCCCTCTAGGCGGGAGGGGGAGACCCAGTACTTC
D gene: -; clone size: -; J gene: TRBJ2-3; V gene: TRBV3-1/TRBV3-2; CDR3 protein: CASSRGLTTDTQYF; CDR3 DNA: TGTGCCAGCAGCCGTGGACTGACCACAGATACGCAGTATTTT
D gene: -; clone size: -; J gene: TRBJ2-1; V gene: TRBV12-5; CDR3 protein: CASGPLGGVYNEQFF; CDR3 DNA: TGTGCTAGTGGCCCCTTGGGCGGGGTATACAATGAGCAGTTCTTC
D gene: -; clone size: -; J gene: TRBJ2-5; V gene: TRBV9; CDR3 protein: CASSVDGGSETQYF; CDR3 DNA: TGTGCCAGCAGCGTAGACGGAGGGAGTGAGACCCAGTACTTC
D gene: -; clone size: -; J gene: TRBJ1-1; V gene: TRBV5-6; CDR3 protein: CASSYRGTEAFF; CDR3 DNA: TGTGCCAGCAGCTACAGAGGGACTGAAGCTTTCTTT
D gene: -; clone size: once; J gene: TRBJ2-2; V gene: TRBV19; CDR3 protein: CASSIEKGAGELFF; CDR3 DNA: TGTGCCAGTAGTATAGAGAAAGGGGCCGGGGAGCTGTTTTTT
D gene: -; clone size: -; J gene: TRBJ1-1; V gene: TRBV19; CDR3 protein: CASREKSEAFF; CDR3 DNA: TGTGCCAGTAGAGAGAAGTCTGAAGCTTTCTTT
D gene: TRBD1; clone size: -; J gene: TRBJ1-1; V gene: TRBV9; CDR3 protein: CASSVGGGTGGHTEAFF; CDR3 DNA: TGTGCCAGCAGCGTAGGAGGGGGGACAGGGGGCCACACTGAAGCTTTCTTT
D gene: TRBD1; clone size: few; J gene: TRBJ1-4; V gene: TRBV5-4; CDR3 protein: CASSSPGQGYEKLFF; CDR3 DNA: TGTGCCAGCAGCTCCCCGGGACAGGGGTATGAAAAACTGTTTTTT
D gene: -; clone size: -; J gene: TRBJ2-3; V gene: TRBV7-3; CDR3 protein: CASSLDGGSGDTQYF; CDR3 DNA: TGTGCCAGCAGCTTAGATGGGGGGTCGGGAGATACGCAGTATTTT
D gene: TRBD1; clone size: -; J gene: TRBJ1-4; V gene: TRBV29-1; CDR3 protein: CSAVQGAGEKLFF; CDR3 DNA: TGCAGCGCTGTACAGGGGGCGGGTGAAAAACTGTTTTTT
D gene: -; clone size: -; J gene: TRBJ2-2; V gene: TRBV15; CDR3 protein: CATSRDRVPGELFF; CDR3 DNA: TGTGCCACCAGCAGAGATCGAGTTCCCGGGGAGCTGTTTTTT
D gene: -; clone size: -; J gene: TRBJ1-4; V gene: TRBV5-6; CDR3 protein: CASSLRTSTNEKLFF; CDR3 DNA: TGTGCCAGCAGCCTACGGACTTCAACTAATGAAAAACTGTTTTTT
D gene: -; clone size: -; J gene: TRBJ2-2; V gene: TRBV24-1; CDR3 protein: CATSDLGPDTGELFF; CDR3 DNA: TGTGCCACCAGTGATTTGGGCCCTGACACCGGGGAGCTGTTTTTT
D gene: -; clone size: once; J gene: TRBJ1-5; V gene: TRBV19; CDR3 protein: CASSRDSTGRYSNQPQHF; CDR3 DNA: TGTGCCAGTAGTAGGGACTCGACTGGGCGATATAGCAATCAGCCCCAGCATTTT
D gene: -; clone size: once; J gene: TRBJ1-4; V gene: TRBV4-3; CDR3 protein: CASSQQGNEKLFF; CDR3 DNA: TGCGCCAGCAGCCAACAGGGTAATGAAAAACTGTTTTTT
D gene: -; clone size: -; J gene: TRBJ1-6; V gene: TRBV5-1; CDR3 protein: CASSARGPAYSPLHF; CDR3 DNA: TGCGCCAGCAGCGCCAGGGGTCCTGCGTATTCACCCCTCCACTTT
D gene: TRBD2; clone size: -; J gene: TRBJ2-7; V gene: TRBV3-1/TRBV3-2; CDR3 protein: CASSPGGRVHEQYF; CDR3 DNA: TGTGCCAGCAGCCCGGGGGGTAGGGTCCACGAGCAGTACTTC
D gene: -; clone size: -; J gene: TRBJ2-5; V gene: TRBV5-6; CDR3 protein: CASSLGGQVGETQYF; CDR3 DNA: TGTGCCAGCAGCTTGGGGGGGCAGGTAGGAGAGACCCAGTACTTC
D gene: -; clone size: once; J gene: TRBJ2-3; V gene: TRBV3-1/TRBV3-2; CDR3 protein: CASSNRPGDTQYF; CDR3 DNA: TGTGCCAGCAGCAACCGCCCCGGGGATACGCAGTATTTT